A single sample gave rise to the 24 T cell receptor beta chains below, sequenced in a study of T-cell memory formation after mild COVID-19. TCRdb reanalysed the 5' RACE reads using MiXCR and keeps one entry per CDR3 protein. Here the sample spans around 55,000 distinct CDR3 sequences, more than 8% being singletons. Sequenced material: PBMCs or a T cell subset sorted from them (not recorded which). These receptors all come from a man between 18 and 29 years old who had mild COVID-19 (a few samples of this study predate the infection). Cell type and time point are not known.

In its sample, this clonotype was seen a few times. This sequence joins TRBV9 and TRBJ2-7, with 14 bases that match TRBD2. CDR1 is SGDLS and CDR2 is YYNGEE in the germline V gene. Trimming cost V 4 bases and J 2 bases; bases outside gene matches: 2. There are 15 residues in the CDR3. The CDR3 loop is CASSSGLAGAYEQYF. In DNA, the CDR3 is TGTGCCAGCAGCTCGGGACTAGCGGGGGCCTACGAGCAGTACTTC. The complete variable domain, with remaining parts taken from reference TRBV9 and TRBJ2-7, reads DSGVTQTPKHLITATGQRVTLRCSPRSGDLSVYWYQQSLDQGLQFLIQYYNGEERAKGNILERFSAQQFPDLHSELNLSSLELGDSALYFCASSSGLAGAYEQYFGPGTRLTVT.

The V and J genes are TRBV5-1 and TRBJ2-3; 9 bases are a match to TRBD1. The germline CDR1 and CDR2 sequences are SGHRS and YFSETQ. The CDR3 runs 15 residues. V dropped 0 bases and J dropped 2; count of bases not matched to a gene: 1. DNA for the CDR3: TGCGCCAGCAGCTTGGGGGACAGGGTCACAGATACGCAGTATTTT. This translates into CASSLGDRVTDTQYF.

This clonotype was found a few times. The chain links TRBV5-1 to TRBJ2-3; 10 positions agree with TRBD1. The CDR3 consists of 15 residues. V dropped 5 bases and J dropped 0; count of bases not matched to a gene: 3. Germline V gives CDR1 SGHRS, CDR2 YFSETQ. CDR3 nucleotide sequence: TGCGCCAGCAGACGACAGGGGGCGAGCACAGATACGCAGTATTTT. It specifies CASRRQGASTDTQYF.

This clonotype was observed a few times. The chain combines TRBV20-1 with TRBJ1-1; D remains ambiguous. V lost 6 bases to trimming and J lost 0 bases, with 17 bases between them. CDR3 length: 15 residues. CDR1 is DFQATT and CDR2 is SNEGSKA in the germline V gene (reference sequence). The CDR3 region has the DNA TGCAGTGCCCCTATAGTCGGGCTAATGAACACTGAAGCTTTCTTT. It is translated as CSAPIVGLMNTEAFF.

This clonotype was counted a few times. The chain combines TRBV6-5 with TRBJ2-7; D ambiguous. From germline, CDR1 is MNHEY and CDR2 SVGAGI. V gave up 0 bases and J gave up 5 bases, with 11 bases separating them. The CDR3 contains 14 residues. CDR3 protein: CASSYSAGSHEQYF. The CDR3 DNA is TGTGCCAGCAGTTACTCGGCAGGATCCCACGAGCAGTACTTC.

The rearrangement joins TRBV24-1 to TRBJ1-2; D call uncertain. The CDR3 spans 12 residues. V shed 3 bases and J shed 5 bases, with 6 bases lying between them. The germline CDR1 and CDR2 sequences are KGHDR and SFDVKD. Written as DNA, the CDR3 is TGTGCCACCAGTGATCAAGCTTATGGCTACACCTTC. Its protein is CATSDQAYGYTF.

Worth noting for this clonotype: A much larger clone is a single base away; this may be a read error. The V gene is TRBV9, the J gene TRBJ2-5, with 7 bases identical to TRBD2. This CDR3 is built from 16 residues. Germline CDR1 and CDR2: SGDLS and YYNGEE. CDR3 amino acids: CASIVTAGTFQETQYF. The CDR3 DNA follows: TGTGCCAGCATCGTAACAGCGGGGACCTTCCAAGAGACCCAGTACTTC.

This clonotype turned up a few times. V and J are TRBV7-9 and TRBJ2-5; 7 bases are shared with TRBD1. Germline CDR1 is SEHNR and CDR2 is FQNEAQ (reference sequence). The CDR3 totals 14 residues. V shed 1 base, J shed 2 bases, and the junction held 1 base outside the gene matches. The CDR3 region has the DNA TGTGCCAGCAGCTTAGTGACAGGGCAAGAGACCCAGTACTTC. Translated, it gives CASSLVTGQETQYF.

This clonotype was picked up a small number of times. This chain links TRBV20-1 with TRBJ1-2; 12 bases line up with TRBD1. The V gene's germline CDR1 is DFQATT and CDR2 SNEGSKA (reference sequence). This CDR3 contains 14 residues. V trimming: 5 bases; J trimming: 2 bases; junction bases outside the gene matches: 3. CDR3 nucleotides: TGCAGTGCTGGGGGACAGGGGGCAAACTATGGCTACACCTTC. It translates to CSAGGQGANYGYTF.

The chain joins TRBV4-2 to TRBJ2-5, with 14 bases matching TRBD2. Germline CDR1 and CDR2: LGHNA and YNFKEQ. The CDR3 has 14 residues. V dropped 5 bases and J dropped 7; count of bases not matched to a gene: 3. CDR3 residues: CASSKGTSGGTQYF. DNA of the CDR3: TGTGCCAGCAGCAAGGGGACTAGCGGGGGGACCCAGTACTTC.

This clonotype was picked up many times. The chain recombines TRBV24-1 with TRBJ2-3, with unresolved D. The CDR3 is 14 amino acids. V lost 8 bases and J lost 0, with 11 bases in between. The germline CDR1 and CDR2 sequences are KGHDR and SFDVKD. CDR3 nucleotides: TGTGCCACCAACGACGCCTCTAGCACAGATACGCAGTATTTT. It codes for CATNDASSTDTQYF.

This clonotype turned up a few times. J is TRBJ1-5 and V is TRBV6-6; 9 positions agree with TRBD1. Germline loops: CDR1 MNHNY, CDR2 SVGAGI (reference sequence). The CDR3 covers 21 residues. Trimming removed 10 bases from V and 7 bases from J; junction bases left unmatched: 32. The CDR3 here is CATLTPSGWGSPGQGLQPQHF. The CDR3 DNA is TGTGCCACCCTGACACCGTCCGGATGGGGTAGCCCGGGACAGGGATTACAGCCCCAGCATTTT.

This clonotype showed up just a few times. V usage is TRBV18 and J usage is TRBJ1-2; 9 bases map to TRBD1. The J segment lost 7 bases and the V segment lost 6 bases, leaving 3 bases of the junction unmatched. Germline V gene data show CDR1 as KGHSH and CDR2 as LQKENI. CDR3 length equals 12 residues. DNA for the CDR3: TGTGCCAGCTCCGGGACAGGGCTTGGCTACACCTTC. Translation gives CASSGTGLGYTF. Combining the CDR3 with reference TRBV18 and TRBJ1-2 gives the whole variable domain NAGVMQNPRHLVRRRGQEARLRCSPMKGHSHVYWYRQLPEEGLKFMVYLQKENIIDESGMPKERFSAEFPKEGPSILRIQQVVRGDSAAYFCASSGTGLGYTFGSGTRLTVV.

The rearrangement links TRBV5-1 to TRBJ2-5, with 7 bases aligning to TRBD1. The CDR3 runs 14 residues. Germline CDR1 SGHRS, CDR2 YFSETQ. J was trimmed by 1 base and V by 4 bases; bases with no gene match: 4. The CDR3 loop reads CASSEGQLQETQYF. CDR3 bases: TGCGCCAGCAGCGAGGGACAGCTCCAAGAGACCCAGTACTTC.

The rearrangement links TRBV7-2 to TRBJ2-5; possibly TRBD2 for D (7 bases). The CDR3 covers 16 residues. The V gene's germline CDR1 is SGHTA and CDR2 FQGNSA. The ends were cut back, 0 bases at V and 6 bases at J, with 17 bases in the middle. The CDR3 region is CASSLAPRGAVKTQYF. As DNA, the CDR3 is TGTGCCAGCAGCTTAGCGCCCCGGGGGGCCGTCAAGACCCAGTACTTC.

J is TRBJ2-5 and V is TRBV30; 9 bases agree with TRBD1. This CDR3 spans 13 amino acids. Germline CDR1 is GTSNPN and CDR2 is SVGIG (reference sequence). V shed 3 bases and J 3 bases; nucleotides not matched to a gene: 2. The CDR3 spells CAWSGTGKETQYF. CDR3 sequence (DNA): TGTGCCTGGAGCGGGACAGGGAAAGAGACCCAGTACTTC.

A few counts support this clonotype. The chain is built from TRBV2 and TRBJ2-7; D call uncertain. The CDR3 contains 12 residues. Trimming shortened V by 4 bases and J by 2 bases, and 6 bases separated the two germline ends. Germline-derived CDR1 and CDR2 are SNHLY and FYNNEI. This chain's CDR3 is CASSVSPYEQYF. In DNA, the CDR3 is TGTGCCAGCAGTGTATCCCCCTACGAGCAGTACTTC.

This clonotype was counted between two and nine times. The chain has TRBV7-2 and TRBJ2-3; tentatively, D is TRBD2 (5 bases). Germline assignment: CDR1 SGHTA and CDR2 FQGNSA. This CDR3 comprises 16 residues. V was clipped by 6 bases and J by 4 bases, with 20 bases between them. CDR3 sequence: CASSRGSSRSADTQYF. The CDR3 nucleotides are TGTGCCAGCAGTAGAGGGAGCAGCCGCTCCGCAGATACGCAGTATTTT.

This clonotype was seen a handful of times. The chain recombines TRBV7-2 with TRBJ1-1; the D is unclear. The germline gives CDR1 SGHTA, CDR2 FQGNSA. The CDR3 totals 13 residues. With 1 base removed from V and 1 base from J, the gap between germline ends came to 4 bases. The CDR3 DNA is TGTGCCAGCAGCTTAGAAAGGAACACTGAAGCTTTCTTT. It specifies CASSLERNTEAFF.

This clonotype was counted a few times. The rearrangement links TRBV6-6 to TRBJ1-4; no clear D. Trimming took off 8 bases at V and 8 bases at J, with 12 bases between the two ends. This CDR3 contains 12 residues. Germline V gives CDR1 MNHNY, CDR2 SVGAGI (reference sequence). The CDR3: CASALGREKLFF. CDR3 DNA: TGTGCCAGCGCGTTGGGAAGGGAAAAACTGTTTTTT.

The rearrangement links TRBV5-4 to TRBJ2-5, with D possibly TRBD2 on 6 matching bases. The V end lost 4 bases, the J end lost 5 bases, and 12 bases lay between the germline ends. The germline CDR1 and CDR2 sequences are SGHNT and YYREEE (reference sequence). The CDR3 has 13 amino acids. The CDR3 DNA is TGTGCCAGCAGCCCCAGACTAGGGGAGACCCAGTACTTC. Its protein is CASSPRLGETQYF.

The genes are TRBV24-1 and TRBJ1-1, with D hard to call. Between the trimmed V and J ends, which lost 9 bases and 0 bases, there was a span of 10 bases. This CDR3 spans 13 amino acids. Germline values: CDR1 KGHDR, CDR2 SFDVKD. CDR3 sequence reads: CATRTEMNTEAFF. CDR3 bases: TGTGCCACCCGGACGGAAATGAACACTGAAGCTTTCTTT.

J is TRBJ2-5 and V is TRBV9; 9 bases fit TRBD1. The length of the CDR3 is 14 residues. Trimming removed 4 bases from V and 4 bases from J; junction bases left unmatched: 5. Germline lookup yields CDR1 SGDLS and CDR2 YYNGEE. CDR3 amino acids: CASSPGTGRETQYF. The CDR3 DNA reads TGTGCCAGCAGCCCTGGGACAGGGAGAGAGACCCAGTACTTC.

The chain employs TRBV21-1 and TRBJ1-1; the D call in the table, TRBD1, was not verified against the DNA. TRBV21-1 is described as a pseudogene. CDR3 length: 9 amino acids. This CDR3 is CVGGTEAFF. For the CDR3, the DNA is TGTGTGGGGGGAACTGAAGCTTTCTTT.